These T cell receptor beta chains were read from a single sample in a study of blood T cell repertoires in COVID-19. Method: immunoSEQ multiplex PCR; TCRdb's copy keeps in-frame clones and lacks some. The table includes about 170,000 clones, about 86% detected once. The sequencing sample was made of peripheral blood. All receptors come from a woman at least 80 years old in a cohort sampled during active or convalescent COVID-19. CDR3s include the opening cysteine and the closing phenylalanine or tryptophan. D genes are given only for firm matches. The listing skips clone size in some rows; elsewhere it reads once, few, many or a size class.

v_gene	abundance	d_gene	j_gene	CDR3aa	CDR3nt
TRBV12-3/TRBV12-4	.	.	TRBJ1-2	CASSIGQIGYTF	TGTGCCAGCAGCATCGGACAGATTGGCTACACCTTC
TRBV28	.	TRBD1	TRBJ1-5	CASSLGTGMFNQPQHF	TGTGCCAGCAGTTTGGGGACAGGGATGTTCAATCAGCCCCAGCATTTT
TRBV5-4	once	.	TRBJ2-3	CASSSLAMADTQYF	TGTGCCAGCAGCTCCTTAGCGATGGCAGATACGCAGTATTTT
TRBV4-2	.	.	TRBJ1-2	CASSQELQGLYGYTF	TGTGCCAGCAGCCAAGAATTGCAAGGACTCTATGGCTACACCTTC
TRBV5-5	.	TRBD2	TRBJ2-7	CASREERGIYEQYF	TGTGCCAGCAGGGAGGAGCGGGGGATTTACGAGCAGTACTTC
TRBV19	.	.	TRBJ1-1	CASETVMNTEAFF	TGTGCCAGTGAGACAGTCATGAACACTGAAGCTTTCTTT
TRBV2	.	.	TRBJ2-7	CASSTSYEQYF	TGTGCCAGCAGTACTTCCTACGAGCAGTACTTC
TRBV7-2	.	.	TRBJ1-1	CASRRMNTEAFF	TGTGCCAGCCGTCGTATGAACACTGAAGCTTTCTTT
TRBV6-5	.	.	TRBJ1-3	CASSPVSGGNTIYF	TGTGCCAGCAGTCCAGTTTCGGGGGGAAACACCATATATTTT
TRBV11-2	.	TRBD2	TRBJ2-4	CASSLERGGKNIQYF	TGTGCCAGCAGCTTAGAGCGGGGGGGGAAAAACATTCAGTACTTC
TRBV9	.	TRBD1	TRBJ1-6	CASSAGQGNNSPLHF	TGTGCCAGCAGCGCGGGACAGGGGAATAATTCACCCCTCCACTTT
TRBV6-2/TRBV6-3	.	TRBD1	TRBJ1-5	CASSYGGGQPQHF	TGTGCCAGCAGTTACGGAGGGGGCCAGCCCCAGCATTTT
TRBV18	.	.	TRBJ2-6	CASSPPWGTGANVLTF	TGTGCCAGCTCACCACCTTGGGGGACAGGGGCCAACGTCCTGACTTTC
TRBV7-2	.	TRBD1	TRBJ1-4	CASSPYPGTGGNEKLFF	TGTGCCAGCAGCCCTTATCCCGGGACAGGGGGGAATGAAAAACTGTTTTTT
TRBV19	.	.	TRBJ2-5	CASSTTGGQETQYF	TGTGCCAGTAGTACTACTGGAGGACAAGAGACCCAGTACTTC
TRBV28	.	TRBD1	TRBJ2-6	CASSSPHHRGRSSGANVLTF	TGTGCCAGCAGTTCCCCCCATCACAGGGGGAGAAGCTCTGGGGCCAACGTCCTGACTTTC
TRBV5-4	once	TRBD1	TRBJ1-4	CASSPDRVEGKLFF	TGTGCCAGCAGCCCGGACAGGGTCGAAGGAAAACTGTTTTTT
TRBV12-3/TRBV12-4	.	.	TRBJ2-5	CASSMTPGETQYF	TGTGCCAGCAGTATGACTCCCGGAGAGACCCAGTACTTC
TRBV6-5	.	.	TRBJ1-4	CASRLLATNEKLFF	TGTGCCAGCAGGTTATTAGCAACTAATGAAAAACTGTTTTTT
TRBV10-3	.	.	TRBJ2-7	CAISFNRESEQYF	TGTGCCATCAGTTTCAACAGGGAGTCCGAGCAGTACTTC
TRBV10-2	.	.	TRBJ1-5	CASSESGGKAPQHF	TGCGCCAGCAGTGAGTCCGGGGGAAAGGCGCCCCAGCATTTT
TRBV6-2/TRBV6-3	.	.	TRBJ1-1	CASSYGARNTEAFF	TGTGCCAGCAGTTACGGGGCCAGGAACACTGAAGCTTTCTTT
TRBV5-1	.	.	TRBJ2-1	CASSFQDFNEQFF	TGCGCCAGCAGCTTCCAGGACTTTAATGAGCAGTTCTTC
TRBV5-1	.	.	TRBJ1-2	CASRAWTDLYGYTF	TGCGCCAGCCGGGCCTGGACAGATCTCTATGGCTACACCTTC
TRBV5-1	.	.	TRBJ2-5	CASSLGGYQETQYF	TGCGCCAGCAGCCTCGGAGGGTACCAAGAGACCCAGTACTTC
TRBV30	.	.	TRBJ1-3	CAWSVRRFSSGNTIYF	TGTGCCTGGAGTGTTAGGCGGTTCAGCTCTGGAAACACCATATATTTT
TRBV6-2/TRBV6-3	once	TRBD1	TRBJ1-6	CASNPTGVYNSPLHF	TGTGCCAGCAACCCGACAGGGGTCTATAATTCACCCCTCCACTTT
TRBV7-8	.	.	TRBJ1-4	CASSLRVAGPNEKLFF	TGTGCCAGCAGCTTACGCGTGGCAGGGCCTAATGAAAAACTGTTTTTT
TRBV5-4	.	.	TRBJ2-5	CASSWALETQYF	TGTGCCAGCAGCTGGGCCTTAGAGACCCAGTACTTC
TRBV2	.	TRBD2	TRBJ2-3	CASSGKTSGLGTDTQYF	TGTGCCAGCAGTGGAAAGACTAGCGGGTTAGGCACAGATACGCAGTATTTT
TRBV6-1	.	.	TRBJ1-1	CASSDGSASANTEAFF	TGTGCCAGCAGTGACGGGTCTGCTTCCGCAAACACTGAAGCTTTCTTT
TRBV5-1	.	TRBD1	TRBJ2-1	CASTLQGAIYNEQFF	TGCGCCAGCACCCTTCAGGGGGCGATCTACAATGAGCAGTTCTTC
TRBV30	.	TRBD1	TRBJ1-5	CAWGQGLYSNQPQHF	TGTGCCTGGGGACAGGGGCTATATAGCAATCAGCCCCAGCATTTT